This T cell receptor beta chain was captured in a study of blood T cell repertoires in COVID-19. Looking at the study overall: Researchers got acute and convalescent COVID-19 samples from the United States, Italy and Spain. From T cells, B-cell-depleted T cells, or PBMCs came the material, which was cDNA or gDNA.

In the original analysis: How many nucleated cells were present was estimated from reference gene primer amplification. The assay was immunoSEQ multiplex PCR, and TCRdb's table has in-frame clones only and misses some. The D gene and trimming were derived from the DNA, and the V and J assignments and clone size from that table. This table has some 80,000 clones, roughly 80% appearing once. The CDR3 has 15 amino acids. The germline V gene has CDR1 MNHEY and CDR2 SVGAGI. Trimming took off 6 bases at V and 5 bases at J, with 14 bases between the two ends. What was sequenced was peripheral blood. This clonotype was obtained from a woman aged 70 to 79 with acute or convalescent COVID-19. The J gene is TRBJ1-6, the V gene TRBV6-5; no clear D gene. The DNA for the CDR3 is TGTGCCAGCAGCATACAGATTCTGGATAATTCACCCCTCCACTTT. Amino acid sequence: CASSIQILDNSPLHF.